A selection of T cell receptor beta chains follows, all from one sample in a study of CD8 T cells in ankylosing spondylitis. Each CDR3 protein gets one entry after TCRdb re-called the 5' RACE reads with MiXCR. The data contain under 200,000 distinct CDR3 sequences, 10% to 15% of them singletons. Sequencing was carried out using blood, either unsorted or a sorted T cell fraction (not recorded which). The receptor set was obtained from a female donor with ankylosing spondylitis or in good health (not recorded which). Both conserved end residues are part of each CDR3. Where a row states a size, it is once, few, many or the class of an expanded clone; other rows omit it.

V,J,size,CDR3
TRBV12-3/TRBV12-4,TRBJ2-1,many,CASSFRERTQFF
TRBV12-3/TRBV12-4,TRBJ2-5,few,CASSPGTGGLVQYF
TRBV6-2/TRBV6-3,TRBJ2-3,NA,CASRDSRRVGDTQYF
TRBV5-1,TRBJ2-7,few,CASSEQGFSYEQYF
TRBV20-1,TRBJ2-3,few,CSAPSGRRADTQYF
TRBV28,TRBJ2-7,NA,CASSSGQHEQCF
TRBV5-1,TRBJ2-7,many,CASTAGDVHEQYF
TRBV7-2,TRBJ2-7,many,CASSPSGTSARYEQYF
TRBV4-3,TRBJ1-1,NA,CASSQDTRDTEAFF
TRBV5-6,TRBJ1-2,many,CASSRGENPSYGYTF
TRBV12-3/TRBV12-4,TRBJ2-1,many,CASSPSGMYNEQFF
TRBV5-5,TRBJ1-1,many,CASSWDGNTEAFF
TRBV6-4,TRBJ2-1,many,CASSHLAGDGYNEQFF
TRBV11-2,TRBJ1-2,many,CASSLAANYGYTF
TRBV10-3,TRBJ2-2,many,CATTDPRAGELFF
TRBV20-1,TRBJ2-7,many,CSAVGTAKGEQYF
TRBV20-1,TRBJ1-6,many,CSASATGASPLHF
TRBV20-1,TRBJ1-1,many,CSARMGQGYTEAFF
TRBV5-5,TRBJ2-3,NA,CASSRGRASGDPTDTQYF
TRBV9,TRBJ2-2,many,CASSASGNTGELFF
TRBV27,TRBJ2-1,NA,CASNGLGAYNEQFF
TRBV30,TRBJ2-3,NA,CAWSRSQGKADTQYF
TRBV13,TRBJ2-3,NA,CASSSRASLTDTQYF
TRBV7-3,TRBJ2-1,few,CASSLKGDSYNEQFF
TRBV27,TRBJ2-5,many,CASARGFSRYQETQYF
TRBV6-5,TRBJ2-7,few,CASSYSAGGSSYEQYF
TRBV27,TRBJ2-1,many,CASSPLAGGPNNEQFF
TRBV20-1,TRBJ2-5,NA,CSAGGDGAGETQYF
TRBV19,TRBJ2-2,NA,CASTKWEEPFF
TRBV29-1,TRBJ2-7,many,CSVETGTGRTYEQYF
TRBV20-1,TRBJ2-2,many,CSARDWESAGELFF
TRBV19,TRBJ2-7,NA,CASSIAFPADEQYF
TRBV7-2,TRBJ2-3,NA,CASSLVPGLAYRDTQYF
TRBV19,TRBJ1-1,once,CASSSYGGNTEAFF
TRBV7-8,TRBJ2-7,NA,CASSPGRGHLPHEQYF
TRBV11-2,TRBJ2-3,many,CASSLEGPLTSDTQYF
TRBV6-5,TRBJ1-2,many,CASSYSSHNYGYTF
TRBV20-1,TRBJ1-1,many,CSATRQMNTEAFF
TRBV29-1,TRBJ2-3,once,CSVHTSERGDTQYF
TRBV7-2,TRBJ2-3,few,CASSVRQGGLATDTQYF
TRBV20-1,TRBJ1-5,many,CSAQGQGAIRNQPQHF
TRBV4-3,TRBJ2-7,many,CASSRGSSYEQYF
TRBV28,TRBJ2-5,few,CASSFPTQGSQETQYF
TRBV7-2,TRBJ1-2,many,CASSFNSILGGGYTF
TRBV12-3/TRBV12-4,TRBJ2-2,many,CASSFRLGYTGELFF
TRBV30,TRBJ1-5,many,CAWTGFQPQHF
TRBV29-1,TRBJ2-1,NA,CSAPRSGGYYNEQFF
TRBV7-2,TRBJ2-7,few,CASSKREEQYF
TRBV10-2,TRBJ2-3,many,CASSAAGPGDTQYF
TRBV21-1,TRBJ1-5,many,CASSKEPGGLGRNQPQHF
TRBV6-2/TRBV6-3,TRBJ2-2,many,CASTNTGELFF
TRBV30,TRBJ2-1,NA,CAGRGRASPNYNEQFF